This entry concerns a single T cell receptor (beta chain). The germline V gene encodes CDR1 SGHNT and CDR2 YYREEE (reference sequence). The CDR3 consists of 14 residues. Trimming removed 2 bases from V and 5 bases from J, with 11 bases in between. The data were obtained in a study of blood T cell repertoires in COVID-19. Whole-study context: There were acute and convalescent COVID-19 samples, and they came from the United States, Italy and Spain.

Source study methods: Amplification of reference gene primers provided the estimated nucleated cell counts. The protocol was immunoSEQ multiplex PCR, while the TCRdb copy is restricted to in-frame clones and leaves out a portion. V and J calls and clone size are copied from that table; D and trimming were computed from the DNA. The repertoire consists of some 71,000 clones, with approximately 80% occurring once and the leading ten covering approximately 20%. This clonotype originated in a woman aged 45-65 years with acute or convalescent COVID-19. The sequenced material came from peripheral blood. The V call is TRBV5-4, the J call TRBJ1-5, with D perhaps matching TRBD1 (5 bases). CDR3 nucleotides: TGTGCCAGCAGCTTTTTCGGGGGGGATCAGCCCCAGCATTTT. Encoded protein: CASSFFGGDQPQHF.